The T cell receptor (beta chain) described here comes from a study of shared clonotypes between healthy human individuals (dated by TCRdb to between 2020 and 2021). For the wider study: Two women and a few men aged 18 to 49 years were included in the cohort. For each donor, three plates each were used for CD4 naive and CD4 memory, two plates were used for CD8 naive, and one plate was used for CD8 memory. Blood TCR repertoires of about five healthy adults were deeply sequenced to estimate repertoire size and the extent of clonotype sharing between individuals. To increase sequencing depth and limit assay-specific biases, TCR repertoire library preparation and sequencing were carried out by different laboratories using diverse techniques. Between about 0.9 and 9 billion PBMCs per donor were obtained by leukapheresis.

CDR1 SGHTA and CDR2 FQGNSA are derived from the germline V gene. From the cysteine through the phenylalanine, the CDR3 covers 15 amino acids. The read is trimmed to its CDR3 DNA, 45 bases read in frame from base 1. V loses 6 bases of germline sequence and J loses 5 bases, and the interval between the two ends is 20 bases. In regard to this clone: Its specific antigen is unknown. No base quality values were provided; no much bigger clone lies one nucleotide off.

CD8 naive samples were obtained by positive selection for CCR7 among CD45RO-negative cells, yielding a CD45RA+CCR7+ population from which TemRA cells were excluded. The donors were healthy, HIV-negative adults who had no recently reported acute infections or vaccinations. Only Caucasian adults living in Nashville, Tennessee, USA were represented among the donors. Blood was obtained by leukapheresis, after which PBMCs were separated by Ficoll-Histopaque density gradient centrifugation and cryopreserved in liquid nitrogen vapor phase. Analytical flow cytometry was used to check the purity and quantity of every magnetically sorted T cell population. Genomic DNA was isolated from every sorted fraction and measured by UV absorbance on a Nanodrop 2000c. Using the deep immunoSEQ assay, TCR CDR3 regions were amplified from genomic DNA by multiplex PCR. Extracted genomic DNA from each cell subset was distributed evenly across all wells of several immunoSEQ 96-well plates, and each plate was treated as a replicate. For sorted subsets, roughly 0.2 ug genomic DNA, equal to about 30,000 T cell genomes, was loaded into each replicate PCR. Purified libraries were measured with a Qubit 3.0 fluorometer, size-checked on a Bioanalyzer 2100, and measured again with the KAPA Library Quantification kit. Every immunoSEQ 96-well plate was sequenced on a separate single-read 150-cycle Illumina NextSeq 550 flow cell. Per the source publication's procedure: The immunoSEQ output contained only junctional sequences without quality scores, so filtering could not match that applied to full-length reads. Sequences were annotated with PyIR, a Python wrapper for IgBLAST v1.9, using IMGT germline references to assign V/J genes and CDR3. Any read was removed if the V/J assignment was weak (E-value above 1e-6), the CDR3 was missing, or the read contained stop codons, out-of-frame junctions, or ambiguous translated residues. V3J clonotypes were defined as sequences sharing an identical inferred V gene, J gene, and CDR3 amino acid sequence. Percentage overlap between repertoires was calculated by dividing the number of shared unique clonotypes by the size of the smaller repertoire. RTK rarefaction, the Chao1 estimator, and Recon v2.1 estimates of unobserved clonotypes were used to assess repertoire richness. Generation probabilities for all TCRbeta clonotypes obtained by the gDNA method from a handful of donors were computed using OLGA. TCRdb provides this immuneACCESS table in a form limited to in-frame rearrangements. Some clones are lacking; in checked studies, under half of them reflect an unresolved V gene, and why the rest are absent is not known. D and trimming were read from the DNA, whereas the V and J calls and clone size are those reported in that table. The sample contains about 2,200,000 clones, about 93% of them found a single time. Jointly, the top ten make up 1.5% to 2% of the sample.

The investigation overall reported the following: Sampling was restricted to blood, and TCR repertoires in tissues likely differ from the TCR repertoires found in blood. The small number of donors limited the genetic and exposure-history diversity represented. Estimated clonotype richness was generally larger for naive than for memory subsets. Pairwise subsampling indicated that sequencing depth was expected to affect the degree of clonotype sharing among donors. Across a handful of donors, roughly 5.4% of naive CD4, approximately 3.6% of naive CD8, around 2.5% of memory CD4, and about 0.4% of memory CD8 clonotypes were shared. Incomplete sequencing was indicated by rarefaction of sorted-subset datasets, despite the large sequencing depth. Compared with non-shared clonotypes, the clonotypes found in all four sorted-subset donors had higher generation probabilities.

Specimen: naive CD8+ T cells from PBMCs. The label giving this sample's cell subset or site can be read as: CD45RA+CCR7+. The chain uses TRBV7-2 and TRBJ2-7, with the D gene too uncertain to name. The sequence came from a man younger than 35 in good health. Some clones in this sample may be carry-over from other donors' samples. The DNA reads TGTGCCAGCAGGTCTCGACCCCGTTCCGAGCACGAGCAGTACTTC. This codes for CASRSRPRSEHEQYF.